Reported below is one TCR beta chain. Its antigen has not been determined. No base qualities exist here, and no much larger clone lies one base off it. The sample comes from a study of PD-1 blockade in classical Hodgkin lymphoma (dated by TCRdb to 2019 to 2021). Regarding the research as a whole: Nivolumab dosing was 3 mg/kg intravenously every 2 weeks, continuing until either disease progression or unacceptable toxicity. The study used TCR beta sequencing and CyTOF to define a peripheral blood immune signature of response to PD-1 blockade in classical Hodgkin lymphoma. The investigation overall reported the following: The study was restricted to a single clinical trial cohort, and the causes of repertoire differences, possibly disease activity or prior therapy, were left undefined. CD4+ but not CD8+ TCR diversity rose significantly by C4D1 (p=0.0027 vs p=0.16), most apparent in complete responders (p=0.02). Patients starting nivolumab less than 1 year after ASCT had lower diversity and were excluded from later analyses to avoid confounding by immune reconstitution. Newly diagnosed patients were reported to have lower baseline TCR diversity than healthy donors, and relapsed/refractory patients were reported to have lower baseline TCR diversity still. Among trial patients, those achieving complete response had baseline diversity similar to that of newly diagnosed patients, while diversity was significantly lower in partial responders and progressors.

Genomic DNA was extracted with the Qiagen DNeasy kit from unsorted PBMCs and from negatively selected CD4+ and CD8+ fractions. TCR beta CDR3 regions were amplified by immunoSEQ multiplex PCR using primers annealing to V and J segments. A synthetic immune receptor repertoire was used to minimize amplification bias, and any remaining bias was removed computationally after sequencing. The paper's data handling went like this. Custom Python scripts were used to quantify repertoire diversity as the Shannon entropy index. The unsorted, CD4+ and CD8+ repertoires were each analyzed separately, with the exception of combined analyses, where CD4+ and CD8+ sequences were merged in silico. A clone was considered expanded if an increase in frequency of at least 2-fold after treatment relative to C1D1 was found, and a pseudocount of 0.5 was applied to clones undetected at baseline. Singleton clones were defined as clones with 0 or 1 copy at C1D1, and non-singleton clones were defined as clones with 2 or more copies. By matching protein sequences in sorted samples from the same patient, clones expanded in unsorted samples were annotated as CD4+, CD8+ or unknown. Wilcoxon tests were applied to paired samples to test diversity changes from C1D1 to C4D1. TCRdb's version of the immuneACCESS table is confined to in-frame rearrangements and falls short of the full clone set. An unresolved V gene accounts for under half of the shortfall where checked; the remainder is of unknown origin. V and J calls and clone size follow that table, whereas D and trimming were derived from the DNA. In this sample the table shows 130,000 to 150,000 clones, 78% of which occur a single time. The ten largest clones add up to about 9.2% of the sample.

A distance of 8 bases separates the germline ends of V and J, which lose 8 bases and 3 bases respectively. Reading from cysteine to phenylalanine, the CDR3 counts 12 amino acids. The kept DNA is CDR3 alone, 36 bases in frame from the first base. The germline V gene encodes CDR1 MNHNY and CDR2 SVGAGI (reference sequence). The time point tag for this specimen amounts to: cycle 2 day 1 (C2D1) of nivolumab. Every trial patient had relapsed following autologous stem cell transplantation, and prior brentuximab vedotin exposure was what differed among cohorts A, B and C. The trial cohort included fewer than 65 patients with relapsed/refractory classical Hodgkin lymphoma, and each patient had a best overall response of complete response, partial response or progressive disease. Trial patients were treated with single-agent nivolumab in the multi-cohort phase II CheckMate 205 trial. An independent review committee assessed best overall response using the 2007 International Working Group response criteria. PBMCs from the trial were collected at three points: immediately before nivolumab initiation (C1D1), and during therapy at cycle 2 day 1 and cycle 4 day 1. Peripheral blood was collected in 8 mL Vacutainer Cell Preparation Tubes, from which PBMCs were isolated by centrifugation and then cryopreserved.

The TCR was taken from a human donor with classical Hodgkin lymphoma. The sequence links TRBV6-6 to TRBJ1-3; the D gene remains uncertain. The sequenced sample was peripheral blood mononuclear cells (PBMCs), obtained before the second cycle of nivolumab. CDR3 loop: CASFRVGNTIYF. The bases read TGTGCCAGCTTTAGAGTTGGAAACACCATATATTTT.